This record covers a single TCR beta chain. Its antigen is unknown. One end of the junction fails to match germline, which may point to a read error. In nominal health when sampled, donors likely had unrecorded immune exposures nonetheless. The PCR employed 60 Vbeta primers together with 13 Jbeta primers. TCRdb's table, derived via immunoSEQ multiplex PCR, lists solely in-frame clones and lacks some. The sample consists of about 91,000 clones, approximately 90% of them appearing once. This sample is part of a study of cytomegalovirus exposure and HLA in healthy donors. Germline CDR1 SEHNR, CDR2 FQNEAQ (reference sequence). CDR3 size: 16 residues. Regarding the study as a whole: Upon later analysis, TCR association rates were observed to vary by HLA locus, being highest for DRB1 and lowest for HLA-C. In an earlier analysis, in some 500 donors, most V segments appeared productive either ~87% or ~30% of the time. A later analysis reportedly found that, within productive TCRs, an Asian-associated ancestry cluster had fewer N-insertions than the mean observed across the approximately 700 donors.

This clonotype was sampled from a man younger than 35 in good health and CMV-seronegative. The sequencing sample was made of PBMCs. V gene TRBV7-9 combines with J gene TRBJ1-1; 9 bases align to TRBD1. This CDR3 is CSSSLPPGTGRGWAFF. CDR3 DNA: TGTTCCAGCAGCTTGCCGCCTGGGACAGGGAGGGGGTGGGCTTTCTTT.